The 3 T cell receptor beta chains below all came from one sample that was sequenced in a study of blood T cell repertoires in COVID-19. Repertoires were generated with immunoSEQ multiplex PCR, while TCRdb's copy carries only in-frame clones and drops some. The sample holds 70,000 or so clones, around 87% seen once. What was sequenced was peripheral blood. These receptors came from a woman older than 75 with active or convalescent COVID-19.

This clone came up a few times. V gene TRBV19 combines with J gene TRBJ1-5; maybe TRBD1 (6 bases). The ends were cut back, 3 bases at V and 3 bases at J, with 18 bases in the middle. Germline values: CDR1 LNHDA, CDR2 SQIVND (reference sequence). The CDR3 totals 17 residues. The chain's CDR3 is CASSMLGRTALNQPQHF. DNA of the CDR3: TGTGCCAGTAGTATGTTGGGACGGACAGCTCTCAATCAGCCCCAGCATTTT.

This sequence joins TRBV5-4 and TRBJ2-2, with D possibly TRBD1 on 6 matching bases. This CDR3 is built from 14 residues. CDR1 and CDR2 from the germline V gene are SGHNT and YYREEE (reference sequence). Trimming took off 0 bases at V and 6 bases at J, with 9 bases between the two ends. The CDR3: CASSLAGASGELFF. CDR3 nucleotide sequence: TGTGCCAGCAGCTTGGCAGGGGCGTCCGGGGAGCTGTTTTTT.

This chain links TRBV10-1 with TRBJ2-7; 10 bases match TRBD1. J was trimmed by 2 bases and V by 7 bases; bases with no gene match: 5. Germline V lookup: CDR1 WNHNN, CDR2 SYGVQD (reference sequence). The CDR3 sequence is 14 residues long. The CDR3 sequence: CASKTGGSPYEQYF. DNA of the CDR3: TGCGCCAGCAAGACAGGGGGCAGCCCCTACGAGCAGTACTTC.